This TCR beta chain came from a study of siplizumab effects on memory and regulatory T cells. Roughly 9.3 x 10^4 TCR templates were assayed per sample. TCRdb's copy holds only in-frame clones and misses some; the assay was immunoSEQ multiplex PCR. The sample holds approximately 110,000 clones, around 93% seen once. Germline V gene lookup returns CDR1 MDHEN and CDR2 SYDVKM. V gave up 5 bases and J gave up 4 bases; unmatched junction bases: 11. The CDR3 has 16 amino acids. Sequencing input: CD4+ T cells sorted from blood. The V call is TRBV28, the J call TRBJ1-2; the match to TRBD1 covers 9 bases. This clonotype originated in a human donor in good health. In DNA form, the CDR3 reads TGTGCCAGCAGTAGCTCCGGGACAGGGTCCCCCTATGGCTACACCTTC. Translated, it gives CASSSSGTGSPYGYTF.